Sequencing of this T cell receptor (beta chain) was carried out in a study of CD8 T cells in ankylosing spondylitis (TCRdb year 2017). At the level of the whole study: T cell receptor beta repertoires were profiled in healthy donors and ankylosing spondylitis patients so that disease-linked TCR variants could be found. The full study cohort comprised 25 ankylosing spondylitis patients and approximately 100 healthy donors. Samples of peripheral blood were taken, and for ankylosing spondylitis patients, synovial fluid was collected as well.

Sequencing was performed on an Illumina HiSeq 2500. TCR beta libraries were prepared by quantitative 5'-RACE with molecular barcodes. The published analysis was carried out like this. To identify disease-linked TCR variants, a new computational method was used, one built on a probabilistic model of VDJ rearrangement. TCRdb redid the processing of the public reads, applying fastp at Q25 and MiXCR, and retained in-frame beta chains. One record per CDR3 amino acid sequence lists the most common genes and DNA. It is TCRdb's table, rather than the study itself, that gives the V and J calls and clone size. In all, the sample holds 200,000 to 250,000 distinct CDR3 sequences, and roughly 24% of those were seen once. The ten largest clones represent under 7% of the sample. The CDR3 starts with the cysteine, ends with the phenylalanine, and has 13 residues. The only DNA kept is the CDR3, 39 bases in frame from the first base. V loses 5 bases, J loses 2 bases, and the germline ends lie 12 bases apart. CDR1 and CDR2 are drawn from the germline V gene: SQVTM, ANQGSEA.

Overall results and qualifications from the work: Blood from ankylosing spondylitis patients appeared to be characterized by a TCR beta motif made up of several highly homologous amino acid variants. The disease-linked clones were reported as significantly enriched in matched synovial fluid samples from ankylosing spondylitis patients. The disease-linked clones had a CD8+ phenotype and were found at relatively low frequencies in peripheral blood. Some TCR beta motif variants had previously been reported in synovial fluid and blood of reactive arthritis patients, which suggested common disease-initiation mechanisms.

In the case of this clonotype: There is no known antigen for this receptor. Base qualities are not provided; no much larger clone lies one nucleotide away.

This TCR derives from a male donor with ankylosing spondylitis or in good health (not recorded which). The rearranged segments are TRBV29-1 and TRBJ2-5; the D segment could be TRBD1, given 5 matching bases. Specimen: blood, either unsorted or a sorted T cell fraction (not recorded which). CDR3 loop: CSVWLDTQETQYF. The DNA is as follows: TGCAGCGTTTGGCTGGACACTCAAGAGACCCAGTACTTC.